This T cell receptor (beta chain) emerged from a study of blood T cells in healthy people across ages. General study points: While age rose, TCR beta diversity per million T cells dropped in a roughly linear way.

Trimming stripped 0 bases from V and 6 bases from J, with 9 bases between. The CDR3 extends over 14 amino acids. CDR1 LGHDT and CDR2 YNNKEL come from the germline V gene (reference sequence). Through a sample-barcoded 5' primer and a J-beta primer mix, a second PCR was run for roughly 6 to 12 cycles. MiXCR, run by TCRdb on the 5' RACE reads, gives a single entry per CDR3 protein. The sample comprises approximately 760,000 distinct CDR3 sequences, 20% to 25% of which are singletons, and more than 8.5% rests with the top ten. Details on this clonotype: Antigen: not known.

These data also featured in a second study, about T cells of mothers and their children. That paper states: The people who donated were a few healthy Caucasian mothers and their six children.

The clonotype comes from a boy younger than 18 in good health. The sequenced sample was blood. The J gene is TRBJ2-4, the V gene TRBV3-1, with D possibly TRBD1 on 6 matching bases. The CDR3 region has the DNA TGTGCCAGCAGCCAAGACGCGACAGGAAACATTCAGTACTTC. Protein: CASSQDATGNIQYF.